These T cell receptor beta chains were read from a single sample in a study of blood T cells in healthy people across ages. TCRdb reanalysed the 5' RACE reads using MiXCR and keeps one entry per CDR3 protein. This sample carries some 1.5 million distinct CDR3 sequences, 28% of them seen once, and the ten largest clones take 7% to 9%. Sequenced input: blood. These receptors originate from a woman between 25 and 40 years old in good health. Each CDR3 is given with its conserved first and last residue. Fields, in order: clone size, D gene, J gene, V gene, CDR3 DNA, CDR3 protein. The D gene is left open where the match is weak. Only some rows state a clone size, as once, few, many or a class for expanded clones.

NA	NA	TRBJ1-2	TRBV12-3/TRBV12-4	TGTGCCAGCACCAACAGAGGCATCAACTATGGCTACACCTTC	CASTNRGINYGYTF
few	NA	TRBJ2-3	TRBV7-9	TGTGCCAGCAGCTTTTTCCTTTTGGGAAACGGCACAGATACGCAGTATTTT	CASSFFLLGNGTDTQYF
NA	TRBD2	TRBJ2-2	TRBV5-1	TGCGCCAGCAGCTTGCTCGCGGGGGATTGGACCGGGGAGCTGTTTTTT	CASSLLAGDWTGELFF
NA	NA	TRBJ1-5	TRBV12-3/TRBV12-4	TGTGCCAGCAGTCCTGACACTCGGGGCAATCAGCCCCAGCATTTT	CASSPDTRGNQPQHF
NA	NA	TRBJ2-5	TRBV18	TGTGCCAGCTCACCACCCTCGGCAGCACAGGATGAGCAGTACTTC	CASSPPSAAQDEQYF
few	NA	TRBJ2-5	TRBV6-1	TGTGCCAGCAGTGACGGTCCGGCTCAAGAGACCCAGTACTTC	CASSDGPAQETQYF
NA	NA	TRBJ2-1	TRBV7-6	TGTGCCAGCAGCAAAGCTGGGTATGAGCAGTTCTTC	CASSKAGYEQFF
few	NA	TRBJ2-1	TRBV20-1	TGCAGTGCCCAGACTGCCACCGCCTACAATGAGCAGTTCTTC	CSAQTATAYNEQFF
few	NA	TRBJ1-1	TRBV10-3	TGTGCCATCAGTGAGAGTTTGGTGAGGACTGAAGCTTTCTTT	CAISESLVRTEAFF
few	TRBD1	TRBJ2-5	TRBV19	TGTGCCAGTAGGAATGGCGTGACAGGGGGTCAAGAGACCCAGTACTTC	CASRNGVTGGQETQYF
few	NA	TRBJ2-5	TRBV24-1	TGTGCCACCAGTGATGCGCGAGGTCCCGGAGAGACCCAGTACTTC	CATSDARGPGETQYF
NA	NA	TRBJ2-3	TRBV5-5	TGTGCCAGCAGCTTGGAGGGATCCCCCTTAGATACGCAGTATTTT	CASSLEGSPLDTQYF
NA	TRBD1	TRBJ2-1	TRBV4-2	TGTGCCAGCAGCCACCGGGGACAGGACAATGAGCAGTTCTTC	CASSHRGQDNEQFF
many	NA	TRBJ1-2	TRBV6-5	TGTGCCAGCAGACTCTACAGGGAAGCTAACTATGGCTACACCTTC	CASRLYREANYGYTF
NA	TRBD2	TRBJ2-5	TRBV5-1	TGCGCCAGCAGCTTGGTAGCGGGGACCTTTGGGGAGACCCAGTACTTC	CASSLVAGTFGETQYF
few	TRBD2	TRBJ2-7	TRBV6-5	TGTGCCAGCAGTTACGGCGGGGGATACTACGAGCAGTACTTC	CASSYGGGYYEQYF
many	NA	TRBJ2-1	TRBV4-1	TGCGCCAGCAGCCAACCGGGCCGCAGCTCCTACAATGAGCAGTTCTTC	CASSQPGRSSYNEQFF
NA	NA	TRBJ2-7	TRBV9	TGTGCCAGCAGCTTCGACAGGTCTTTCTACGAGCAGTACTTC	CASSFDRSFYEQYF
few	NA	TRBJ1-2	TRBV3-1	TGTGCCAGCAGCCAAGAATCGGGCCAGGGCTACACCTTC	CASSQESGQGYTF
few	TRBD2	TRBJ2-7	TRBV28	TGTGCCAGCCGCCTGGGACTAGCGGGACCCTACGAGCAGTACTTC	CASRLGLAGPYEQYF
NA	NA	TRBJ1-5	TRBV20-1	TGCAGTGCTAGAAGACCAACCGGGGATCAGCCCCAGCATTTT	CSARRPTGDQPQHF
few	NA	TRBJ2-7	TRBV18	TGTGCCAGCTCACCGAAGAACCAGGGGCAGCAGTACTTC	CASSPKNQGQQYF
few	TRBD2	TRBJ2-3	TRBV6-1	TGTGCCAGCAGTGAAGCGATGGGGAGGGTTCGGGATACGCAGTATTTT	CASSEAMGRVRDTQYF
NA	TRBD1	TRBJ2-1	TRBV5-1	TGCGCCGGCAACGGACAGGTCAATGAGCAGTTCTTC	CAGNGQVNEQFF
many	TRBD2	TRBJ2-1	TRBV5-1	TGCGCCAGCAGCTTGGCCAGGACGGGGGGTGCCTATGAGCAGTTCTTC	CASSLARTGGAYEQFF
NA	TRBD2	TRBJ2-1	TRBV28	TGTGCCATCGGGACTAGCGGGGGCTACAATGAGCAGTTCTTC	CAIGTSGGYNEQFF
few	NA	TRBJ2-2	TRBV5-6	TGTGCCAGCAGCTTGGGCAGGCTTTGGACACAACCCAAGGGCGGGGAGCTGTTTTTT	CASSLGRLWTQPKGGELFF
NA	NA	TRBJ1-5	TRBV12-3/TRBV12-4	TGTGCCAGCACCCTCCCGCAGGGCCACAATCAGCCCCAGCATTTT	CASTLPQGHNQPQHF